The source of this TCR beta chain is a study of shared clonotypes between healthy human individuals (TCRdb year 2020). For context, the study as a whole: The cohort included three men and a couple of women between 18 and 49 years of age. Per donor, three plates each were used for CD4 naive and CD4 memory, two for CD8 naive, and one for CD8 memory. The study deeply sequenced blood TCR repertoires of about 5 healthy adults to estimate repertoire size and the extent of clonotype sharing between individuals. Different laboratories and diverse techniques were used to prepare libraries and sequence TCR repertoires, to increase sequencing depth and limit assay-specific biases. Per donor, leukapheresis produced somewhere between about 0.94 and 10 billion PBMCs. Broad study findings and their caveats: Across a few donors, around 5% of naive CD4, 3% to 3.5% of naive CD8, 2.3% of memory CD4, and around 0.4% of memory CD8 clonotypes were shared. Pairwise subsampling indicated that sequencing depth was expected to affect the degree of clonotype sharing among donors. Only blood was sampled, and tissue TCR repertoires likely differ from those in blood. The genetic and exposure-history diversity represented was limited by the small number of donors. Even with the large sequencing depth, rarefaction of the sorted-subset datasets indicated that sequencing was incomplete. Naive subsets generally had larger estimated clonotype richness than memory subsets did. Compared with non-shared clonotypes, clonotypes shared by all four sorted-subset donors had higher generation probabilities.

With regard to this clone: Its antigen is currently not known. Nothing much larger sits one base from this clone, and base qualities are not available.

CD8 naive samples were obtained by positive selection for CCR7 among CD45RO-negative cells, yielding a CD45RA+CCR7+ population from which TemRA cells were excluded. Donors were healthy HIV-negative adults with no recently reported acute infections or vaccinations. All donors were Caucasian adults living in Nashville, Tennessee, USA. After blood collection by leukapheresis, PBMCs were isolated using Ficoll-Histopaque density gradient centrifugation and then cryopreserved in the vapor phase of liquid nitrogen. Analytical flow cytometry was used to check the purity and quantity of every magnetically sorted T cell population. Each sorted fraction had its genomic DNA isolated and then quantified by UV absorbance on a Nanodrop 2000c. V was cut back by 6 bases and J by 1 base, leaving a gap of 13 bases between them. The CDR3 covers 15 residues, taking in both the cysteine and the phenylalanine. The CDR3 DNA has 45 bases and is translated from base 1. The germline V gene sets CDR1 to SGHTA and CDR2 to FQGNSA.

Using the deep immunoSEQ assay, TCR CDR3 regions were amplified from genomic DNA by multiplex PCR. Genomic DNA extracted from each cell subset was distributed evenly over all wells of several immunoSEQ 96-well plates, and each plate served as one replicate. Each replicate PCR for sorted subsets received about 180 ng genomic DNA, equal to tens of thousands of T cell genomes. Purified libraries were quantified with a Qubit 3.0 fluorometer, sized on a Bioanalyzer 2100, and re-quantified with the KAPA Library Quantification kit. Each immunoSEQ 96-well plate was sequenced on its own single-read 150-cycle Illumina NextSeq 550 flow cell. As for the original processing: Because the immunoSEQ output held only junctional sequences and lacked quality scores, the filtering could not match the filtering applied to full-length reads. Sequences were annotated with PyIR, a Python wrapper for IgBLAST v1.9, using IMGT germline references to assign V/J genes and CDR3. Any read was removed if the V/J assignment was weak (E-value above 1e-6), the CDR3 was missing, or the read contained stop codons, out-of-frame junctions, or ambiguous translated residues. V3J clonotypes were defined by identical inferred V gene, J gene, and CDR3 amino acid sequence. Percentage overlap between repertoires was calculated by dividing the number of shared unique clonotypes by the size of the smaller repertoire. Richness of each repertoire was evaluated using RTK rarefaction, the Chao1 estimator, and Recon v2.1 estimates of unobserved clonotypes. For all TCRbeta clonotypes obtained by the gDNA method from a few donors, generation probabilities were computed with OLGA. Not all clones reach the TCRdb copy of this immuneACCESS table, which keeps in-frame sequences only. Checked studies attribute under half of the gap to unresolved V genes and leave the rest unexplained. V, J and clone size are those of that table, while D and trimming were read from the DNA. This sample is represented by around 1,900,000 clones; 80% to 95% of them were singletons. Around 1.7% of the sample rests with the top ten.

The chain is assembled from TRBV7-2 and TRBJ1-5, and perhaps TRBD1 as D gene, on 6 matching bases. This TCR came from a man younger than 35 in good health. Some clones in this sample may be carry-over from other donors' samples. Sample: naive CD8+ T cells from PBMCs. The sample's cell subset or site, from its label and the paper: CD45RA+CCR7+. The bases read TGTGCCAGCAGTTGGGACACCCTAAGCAATCAGCCCCAGCATTTT. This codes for CASSWDTLSNQPQHF.